This is a list of T cell receptor beta chains from one sample in a study of T cell responses to AZD1222 COVID-19 vaccine. This table comes from immunoSEQ multiplex PCR, and its TCRdb copy is limited to in-frame clones, with some not included. In the table there are 150,000 to 200,000 clones, roughly 90% of which are singletons. This specimen consisted of peripheral blood, obtained on day 0 of AZD1222 vaccination. The receptors shown here come from an adult in good health. CDR3s include the opening cysteine and the closing phenylalanine or tryptophan. The D gene is left open where the match is weak. The size of a clone is reported for some rows only, either as once, few or many, or as a class for expanded clones.

TRBD1 | TRBJ2-7 | NA | TRBV28 | CASSGDRVSYEQYF | TGTGCCAGCAGTGGGGACAGGGTCTCCTACGAGCAGTACTTC
NA | TRBJ1-4 | NA | TRBV19 | CASSGDQGEKLFF | TGTGCCAGTAGTGGGGACCAAGGAGAAAAACTGTTTTTT
TRBD1 | TRBJ1-2 | NA | TRBV29-1 | CSVRTGGAGYGYTF | TGCAGCGTACGGACAGGGGGCGCCGGCTATGGCTACACCTTC
NA | TRBJ2-3 | once | TRBV11-2 | CASSFRGDTQYF | TGTGCCAGCAGCTTTCGGGGAGATACGCAGTATTTT
NA | TRBJ1-1 | NA | TRBV7-9 | CASSLNPFLGAFF | TGTGCCAGCAGCTTAAACCCGTTTCTGGGAGCTTTCTTT
NA | TRBJ2-7 | NA | TRBV6-2/TRBV6-3 | CASSYSPGLRGEQYF | TGTGCCAGCAGTTACTCGCCAGGCCTGAGAGGCGAGCAGTACTTC
NA | TRBJ2-7 | NA | TRBV27 | CASSWDSPGSEQYF | TGTGCCAGCAGCTGGGACTCCCCTGGGAGCGAGCAGTACTTC
NA | TRBJ1-1 | once | TRBV7-9 | CASSLGQGTNTEAFF | TGTGCCAGCAGCTTGGGCCAGGGAACGAACACTGAAGCTTTCTTT
NA | TRBJ2-5 | NA | TRBV25-1 | CASRVGTGTQYF | TGTGCCAGCAGGGTGGGGACGGGGACCCAGTACTTC
TRBD2 | TRBJ2-4 | NA | TRBV28 | CASSSAGSGGNIQYF | TGTGCCAGCAGTTCCGCCGGCTCGGGGGGAAACATTCAGTACTTC
TRBD2 | TRBJ2-7 | NA | TRBV3-1/TRBV3-2 | CASSLLAGSREQYF | TGTGCCAGCAGCCTACTAGCGGGAAGTCGCGAGCAGTACTTC
NA | TRBJ1-6 | NA | TRBV7-9 | CASSSWTILPYNSPLHF | TGTGCCAGCAGCTCTTGGACCATACTCCCCTATAATTCACCCCTCCACTTT
NA | TRBJ1-1 | NA | TRBV28 | CASTRTDTREAFF | TGTGCCAGCACGCGTACGGATACCCGAGAAGCTTTCTTT
TRBD1 | TRBJ1-3 | NA | TRBV5-6 | CASSLFPGQPLFSGNTIYF | TGTGCCAGCAGCTTGTTCCCGGGACAGCCTCTTTTCTCTGGAAACACCATATATTTT